A selection of T cell receptor beta chains follows, all from one sample in a study of cytomegalovirus exposure and HLA in healthy donors. This table comes from immunoSEQ multiplex PCR, and its TCRdb copy is limited to in-frame clones, with some not included. The sample lists 280,000 or so clones; roughly 90% were seen once. The sequenced sample consisted of PBMCs. The receptors stem from a woman in her late teens or twenties in good health and CMV-seronegative. CDR3s include the opening cysteine and the closing phenylalanine or tryptophan. Each record gives: CDR3 length, V gene, J gene, D gene, CDR3 protein, CDR3 DNA. D genes are given only for firm matches.

>15|TRBV7-6|TRBJ2-1|TRBD2
CASSPTSGGAGEQFF
TGTGCCAGCAGTCCGACTAGCGGGGGGGCGGGTGAGCAGTTCTTC
>14|TRBV13|TRBJ2-7|-
CASSSDSLSYEQYF
TGTGCCAGCAGTTCCGACAGCCTCTCCTACGAGCAGTACTTC
>14|TRBV30|TRBJ2-5|TRBD2
CAWIGTSDWETQYF
TGTGCCTGGATCGGGACTAGCGATTGGGAGACCCAGTACTTC
>11|TRBV13|TRBJ1-2|-
CASSLPSGYTF
TGTGCCAGCAGCTTGCCGAGTGGCTACACCTTC
>14|TRBV29-1|TRBJ2-1|-
CSVEDPLVYNEQFF
TGCAGCGTTGAAGATCCTCTAGTCTACAATGAGCAGTTCTTC
>14|TRBV6-4|TRBJ1-1|-
CASSHTGRATEAFF
TGTGCCAGCAGCCATACAGGGAGGGCCACTGAAGCTTTCTTT
>15|TRBV7-3|TRBJ1-2|-
CASRKTPSGNYGYTF
TGTGCCAGCAGAAAAACTCCTAGTGGCAACTATGGCTACACCTTC
>15|TRBV6-5|TRBJ2-6|-
CASSHRTSGANVLTF
TGTGCCAGCAGTCATAGGACTTCTGGGGCCAACGTCCTGACTTTC
>13|TRBV30|TRBJ1-2|TRBD1
CAWRGTDRGAGTF
TGTGCCTGGAGGGGAACCGACAGGGGAGCGGGCACCTTC
>16|TRBV9|TRBJ2-1|TRBD1
CASSASGTGSLDEQFF
TGTGCCAGCAGCGCCTCCGGGACAGGGTCCTTGGATGAGCAGTTCTTC
>15|TRBV10-2|TRBJ1-1|-
CASRQRQGMNTEAFF
TGCGCCAGCAGACAGCGCCAGGGCATGAACACTGAAGCTTTCTTT
>12|TRBV6-5|TRBJ1-2|-
CASRQGLIGYTF
TGTGCCAGCAGACAGGGTCTTATTGGCTACACCTTC
>11|TRBV20-1|TRBJ2-7|-
CSAITQSEQYF
TGCAGTGCTATAACCCAGTCGGAGCAGTACTTC
>15|TRBV27|TRBJ1-4|TRBD1
CASSLGDRAGVKLFF
TGTGCCAGCAGTCTGGGGGACAGGGCCGGGGTAAAACTGTTTTTT
>14|TRBV7-9|TRBJ2-1|TRBD2
CASSSLAGGHEQFF
TGTGCCAGCAGCTCGCTAGCGGGGGGCCATGAGCAGTTCTTC
>15|TRBV7-9|TRBJ1-3|TRBD1
CASSFIGTAGNTIYF
TGTGCCAGCAGCTTTATCGGGACAGCTGGAAACACCATATATTTT